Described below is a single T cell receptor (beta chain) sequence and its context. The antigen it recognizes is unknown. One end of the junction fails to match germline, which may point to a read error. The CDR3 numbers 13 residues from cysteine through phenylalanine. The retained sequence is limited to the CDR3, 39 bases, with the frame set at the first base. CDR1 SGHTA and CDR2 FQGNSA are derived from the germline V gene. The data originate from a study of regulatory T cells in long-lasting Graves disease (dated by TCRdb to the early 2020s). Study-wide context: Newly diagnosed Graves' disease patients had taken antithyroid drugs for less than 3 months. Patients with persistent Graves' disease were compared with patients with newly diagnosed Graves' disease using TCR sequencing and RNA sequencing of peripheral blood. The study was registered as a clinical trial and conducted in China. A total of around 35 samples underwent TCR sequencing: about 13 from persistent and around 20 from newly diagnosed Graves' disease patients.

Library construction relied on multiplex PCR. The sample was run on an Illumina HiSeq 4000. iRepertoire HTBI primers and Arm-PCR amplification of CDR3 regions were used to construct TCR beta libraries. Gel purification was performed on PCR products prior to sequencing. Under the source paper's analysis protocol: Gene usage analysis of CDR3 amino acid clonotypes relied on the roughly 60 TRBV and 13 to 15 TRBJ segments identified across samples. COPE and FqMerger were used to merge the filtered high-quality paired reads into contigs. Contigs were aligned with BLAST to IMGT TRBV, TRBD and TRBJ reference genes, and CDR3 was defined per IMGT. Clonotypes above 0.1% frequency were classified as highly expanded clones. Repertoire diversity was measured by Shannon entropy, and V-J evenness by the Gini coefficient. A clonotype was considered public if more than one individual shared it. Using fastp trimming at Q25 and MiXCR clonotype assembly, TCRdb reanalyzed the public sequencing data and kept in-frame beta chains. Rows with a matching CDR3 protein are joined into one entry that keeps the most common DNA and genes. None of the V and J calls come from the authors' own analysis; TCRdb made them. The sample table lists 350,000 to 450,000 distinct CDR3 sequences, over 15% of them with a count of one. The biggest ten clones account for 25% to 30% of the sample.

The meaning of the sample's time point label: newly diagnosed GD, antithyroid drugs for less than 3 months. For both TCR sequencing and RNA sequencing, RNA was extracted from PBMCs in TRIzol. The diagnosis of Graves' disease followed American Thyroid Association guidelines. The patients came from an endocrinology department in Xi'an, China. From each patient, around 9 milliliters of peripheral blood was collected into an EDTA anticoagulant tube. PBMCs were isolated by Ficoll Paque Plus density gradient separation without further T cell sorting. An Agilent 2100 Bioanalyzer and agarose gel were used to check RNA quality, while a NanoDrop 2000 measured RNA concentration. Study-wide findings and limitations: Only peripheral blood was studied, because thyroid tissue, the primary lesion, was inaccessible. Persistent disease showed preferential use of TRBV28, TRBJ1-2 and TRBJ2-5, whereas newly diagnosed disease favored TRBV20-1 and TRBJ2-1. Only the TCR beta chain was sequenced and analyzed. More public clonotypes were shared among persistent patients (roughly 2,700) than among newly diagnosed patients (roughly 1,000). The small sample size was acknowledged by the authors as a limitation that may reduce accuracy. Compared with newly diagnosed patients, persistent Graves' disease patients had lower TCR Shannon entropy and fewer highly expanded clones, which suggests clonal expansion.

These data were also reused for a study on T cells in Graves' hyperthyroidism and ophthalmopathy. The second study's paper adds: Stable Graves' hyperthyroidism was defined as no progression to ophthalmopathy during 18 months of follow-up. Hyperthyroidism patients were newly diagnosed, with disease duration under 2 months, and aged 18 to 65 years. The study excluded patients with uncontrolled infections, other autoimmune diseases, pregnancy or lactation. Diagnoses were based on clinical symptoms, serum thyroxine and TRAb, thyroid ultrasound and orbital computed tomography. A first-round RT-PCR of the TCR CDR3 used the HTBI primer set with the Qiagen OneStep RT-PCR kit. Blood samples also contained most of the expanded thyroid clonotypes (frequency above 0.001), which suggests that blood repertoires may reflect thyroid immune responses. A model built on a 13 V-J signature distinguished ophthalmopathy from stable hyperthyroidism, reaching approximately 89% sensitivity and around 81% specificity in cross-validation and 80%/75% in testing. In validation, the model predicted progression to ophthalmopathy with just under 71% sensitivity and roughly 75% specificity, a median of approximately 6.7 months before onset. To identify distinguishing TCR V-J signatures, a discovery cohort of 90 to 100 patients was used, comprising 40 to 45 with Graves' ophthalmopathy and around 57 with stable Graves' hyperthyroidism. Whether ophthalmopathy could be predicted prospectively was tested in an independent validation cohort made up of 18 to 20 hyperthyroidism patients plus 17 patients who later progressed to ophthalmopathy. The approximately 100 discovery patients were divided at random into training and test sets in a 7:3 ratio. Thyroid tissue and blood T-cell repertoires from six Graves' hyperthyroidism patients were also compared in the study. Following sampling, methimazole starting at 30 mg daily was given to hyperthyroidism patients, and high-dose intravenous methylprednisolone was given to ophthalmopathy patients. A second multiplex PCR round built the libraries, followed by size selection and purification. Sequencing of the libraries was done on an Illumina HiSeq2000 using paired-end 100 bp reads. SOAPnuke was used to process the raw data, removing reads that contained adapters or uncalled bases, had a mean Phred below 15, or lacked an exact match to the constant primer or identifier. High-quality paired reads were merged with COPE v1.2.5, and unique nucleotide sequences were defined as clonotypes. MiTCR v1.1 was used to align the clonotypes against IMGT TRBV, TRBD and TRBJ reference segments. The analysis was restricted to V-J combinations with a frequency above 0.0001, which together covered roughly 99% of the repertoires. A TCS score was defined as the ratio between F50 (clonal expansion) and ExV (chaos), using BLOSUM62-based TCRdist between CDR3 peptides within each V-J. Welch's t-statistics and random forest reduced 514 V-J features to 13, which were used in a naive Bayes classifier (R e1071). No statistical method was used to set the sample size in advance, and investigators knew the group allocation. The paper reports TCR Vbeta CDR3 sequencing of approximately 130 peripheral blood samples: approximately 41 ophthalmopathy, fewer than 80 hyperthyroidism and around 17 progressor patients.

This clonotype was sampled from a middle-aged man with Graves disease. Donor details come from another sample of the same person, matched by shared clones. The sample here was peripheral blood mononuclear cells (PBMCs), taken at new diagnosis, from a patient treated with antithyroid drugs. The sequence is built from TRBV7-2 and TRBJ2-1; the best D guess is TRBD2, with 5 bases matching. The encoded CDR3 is CASNLGLGVEQFF. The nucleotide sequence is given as TGTGCCAGCAACTTAGGGTTGGGAGTTGAGCAGTTCTTC.